This TCR beta chain was obtained from a study of PD-1 blockade in classical Hodgkin lymphoma. Study results and limitations: Reported findings placed baseline TCR diversity lower in newly diagnosed patients (compared with healthy donors). The repertoire differences lack a defined cause, possibly disease activity or prior therapy.

The CDR3 runs to 12 residues. Germline lookup yields CDR1 SQVTM and CDR2 ANQGSEA. V was trimmed by 6 bases and J by 4 bases, leaving 12 bases between them. Sequenced by immunoSEQ multiplex PCR; TCRdb stores in-frame clones only, minus some. The repertoire consists of 30,000 to 35,000 clones, with roughly four fifths occurring once and the leading ten covering approximately 29%. Brentuximab vedotin exposure varied among the patients, all of whom had relapsed after autologous stem cell transplantation. This clone was recorded a few times. Its antigen is unidentified. The chain joins TRBV29-1 to TRBJ1-1; no reliable D call. Sequenced material: peripheral blood mononuclear cells (PBMCs), taken at baseline. The TCR sequence derives from a human donor with classical Hodgkin lymphoma. The chain's CDR3 is CSVLRVGTEAFF. DNA of the CDR3: TGCAGCGTCCTTCGGGTGGGCACTGAAGCTTTCTTT.